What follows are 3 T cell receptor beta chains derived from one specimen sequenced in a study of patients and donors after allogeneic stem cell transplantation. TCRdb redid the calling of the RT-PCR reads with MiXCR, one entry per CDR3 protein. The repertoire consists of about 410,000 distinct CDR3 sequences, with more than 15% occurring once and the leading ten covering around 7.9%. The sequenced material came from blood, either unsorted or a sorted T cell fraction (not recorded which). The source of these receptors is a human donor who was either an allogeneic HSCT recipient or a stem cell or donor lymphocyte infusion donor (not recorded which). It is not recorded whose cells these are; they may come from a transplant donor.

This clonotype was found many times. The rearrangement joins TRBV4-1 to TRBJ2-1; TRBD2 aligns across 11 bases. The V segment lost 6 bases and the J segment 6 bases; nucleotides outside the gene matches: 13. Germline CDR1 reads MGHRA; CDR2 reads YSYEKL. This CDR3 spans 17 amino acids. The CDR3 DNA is TGCGCCAGCAGGGCCACTAGCGGGAGAGTGGGATTCAATGAGCAGTTCTTC. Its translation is CASRATSGRVGFNEQFF.

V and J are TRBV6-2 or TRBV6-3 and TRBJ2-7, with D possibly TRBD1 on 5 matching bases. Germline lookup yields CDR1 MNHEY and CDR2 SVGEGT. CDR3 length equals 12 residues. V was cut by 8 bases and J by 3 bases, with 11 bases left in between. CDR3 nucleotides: TGTGCCAGCGGGGCACTCGGCTACGAGCAGTACTTC. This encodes CASGALGYEQYF.

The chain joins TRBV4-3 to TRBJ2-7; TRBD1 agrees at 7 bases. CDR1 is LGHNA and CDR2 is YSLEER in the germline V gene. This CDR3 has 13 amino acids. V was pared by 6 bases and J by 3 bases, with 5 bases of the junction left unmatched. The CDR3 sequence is CASRPDRDYEQYF. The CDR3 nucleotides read TGCGCCAGCAGGCCTGACAGGGACTACGAGCAGTACTTC.